The sequence of this TCR beta chain was determined in a study of T cell clonality in common variable immunodeficiency. This clone was seen only a few times. Its antigen is as yet unknown. The read stops 3 residues short of the end of the CDR3; the missing end is completed from the germline J gene. General observations from the study: Authors noted CVID clonality's cause needs subpopulation repertoire sequencing. Reportedly, TCR beta sequences from common variable immunodeficiency showed fewer deletions and N-nucleotide insertions.

The protocol was immunoSEQ multiplex PCR, while the TCRdb copy is restricted to in-frame clones and leaves out a portion. The data show 15,000 to 25,000 clones, with none appearing a single time. The CDR3 is 13 amino acids. The germline gives CDR1 SGHTA, CDR2 FQGTGA. The V and J ends lost 5 bases and 5 bases, in that order; junction bases with no gene match: 5. The sequence was obtained from a human donor with common variable immunodeficiency. Sequencing was performed on peripheral blood mononuclear cells. This sequence joins TRBV7-3 and TRBJ2-5; the match to TRBD1 covers 7 bases. The CDR3 loop is CASSVDRDETQYF. The CDR3 DNA, read in part, is TGTGCCAGCAGCGTAGACAGGGACGAGACC. Full variable domain (remainder filled in from reference TRBV7-3 and TRBJ2-5): GAGVSQTPSNKVTEKGKYVELRCDPISGHTALYWYRQSLGQGPEFLIYFQGTGAADDSGLPNDRFFAVRPEGSVSTLKIQRTERGDSAVYLCASSVDRDETQYFGPGTRLLVL.